What follows are 21 T cell receptor beta chains derived from one specimen sequenced in a study of blood T cell repertoires in COVID-19. Clones were read by immunoSEQ multiplex PCR, and TCRdb kept only the in-frame ones, dropping some. The data contain 25,000 to 35,000 clones, about 90% of them seen just once; the ten biggest clones take up more than 9%. Sequenced input: peripheral blood. These receptor sequences come from a human donor with active COVID-19. The donor label of this sample is uncertain.

This rearrangement joins TRBV14 to TRBJ2-7; D is possibly TRBD1 (7 bases). The ends were cut back, 1 base at V and 1 base at J, with 14 bases in the middle. CDR3 length: 16 amino acids. CDR1 SGHDN and CDR2 FVKESK come from the germline V gene. CDR3 amino acids: CASSQGGGGPSYEQYF. CDR3 coding DNA: TGTGCCAGCAGCCAAGGAGGAGGGGGCCCGTCCTACGAGCAGTACTTC.

The chain recombines TRBV28 with TRBJ2-1; tentatively, D is TRBD2 (5 bases). This CDR3 comprises 14 residues. Germline CDR1 MDHEN, CDR2 SYDVKM. Trimming cost V 7 bases and J 3 bases, with 13 bases left between them. The CDR3 coding sequence is TGTGCCAGCACCCCGACTACTTACTACAATGAGCAGTTCTTC. Amino acid sequence: CASTPTTYYNEQFF. The entire variable domain, with the rest obtained from reference TRBV28 and TRBJ2-1, is as follows: DVKVTQSSRYLVKRTGEKVFLECVQDMDHENMFWYRQDPGLGLRLIYFSYDVKMKEKGDIPEGYSVSREKKERFSLILESASTNQTSMYLCASTPTTYYNEQFFGPGTRLTVL.

The chain joins TRBV9 to TRBJ1-2, with D possibly being TRBD1 (5 bases). CDR1 SGDLS and CDR2 YYNGEE come from the germline V gene. Trimming shortened V by 0 bases and J by 4 bases, and 13 bases separated the two germline ends. The CDR3 totals 15 residues. The CDR3 reads CASSVGSGGGYGYTF. In DNA, the CDR3 is TGTGCCAGCAGCGTAGGCAGCGGGGGGGGCTATGGCTACACCTTC.

The chain is built from TRBV30 and TRBJ2-2; TRBD2 agrees at 9 bases. Trimming at V came to 4 bases and at J to 0 bases, leaving 9 bases not matched to a gene. The CDR3 totals 17 residues. CDR1 is GTSNPN and CDR2 is SVGIG in the germline V gene (reference sequence). For the CDR3, the DNA is TGTGCCTGGATGAAGGAGGCTAGCGGGGCGAACACCGGGGAGCTGTTTTTT. Translation: CAWMKEASGANTGELFF.

The chain carries TRBV6-2 or TRBV6-3 and TRBJ1-1; 7 positions agree with TRBD1. Germline V gives CDR1 MNHEY, CDR2 SVGEGT. J gave up 5 bases and V 6 bases, and 21 bases lay outside the gene matches. The CDR3 contains 18 residues. For the CDR3, the DNA is TGTGCCAGCAGCGACCTCGACAGGGAAGAGTTAAAGGGGACTGAAGCTTTCTTT. The encoded protein is CASSDLDREELKGTEAFF.

The chain has TRBV6-6 and TRBJ1-5; 7 positions agree with TRBD1. Germline CDR1 MNHNY, CDR2 SVGAGI (reference sequence). The CDR3 is made up of 15 amino acids. The trim removed 5 bases at V and 7 bases at J, leaving 11 bases unmatched. CDR3 nucleotides: TGTGCCAGCAGTATTACCCCGGCACAGGGGCAGCCCCAGCATTTT. Amino acid sequence: CASSITPAQGQPQHF.

This clone occurred once. The chain combines TRBV4-1 with TRBJ2-5; D is ambiguous. The CDR3 consists of 12 residues. Trimming took 4 bases from V and 7 from J, leaving 10 bases between them. Germline loops: CDR1 MGHRA, CDR2 YSYEKL. This CDR3 is CASSPPGGTQYF. The CDR3 coding sequence is TGCGCCAGCAGCCCTCCCGGCGGGACCCAGTACTTC.

This chain links TRBV11-2 with TRBJ2-1; TRBD2 agrees at 7 bases. Germline trimming cut 5 bases from V and 10 bases from J; bases unmatched to any gene: 8. This CDR3 contains 13 residues. Germline V gives CDR1 SGHAT, CDR2 FQNNGV. CDR3 amino acids: CASSVRTSAEQFF. CDR3 coding DNA: TGTGCCAGCAGCGTCAGGACTAGTGCGGAGCAGTTCTTC.

Worth noting for this clone: At one of its ends the junction is not consistent with the germline gene, which may arise from a read error. The gene calls are TRBV27 and TRBJ2-7, with D tentatively TRBD2 (6 bases). Germline-derived CDR1 and CDR2 are MNHEY and SMNVEV (reference sequence). CDR3 length equals 13 residues. The CDR3 spells CAGSLLGGYEQYF. CDR3 nucleotide sequence: TGTGCCGGCAGTTTATTGGGGGGTTACGAGCAGTACTTC.

The rearrangement links TRBV25-1 to TRBJ1-1, with D unresolved. The V gene's germline CDR1 is MGHDK and CDR2 SYGVNS. Between the trimmed V and J ends, which lost 5 bases and 0 bases, there was a span of 7 bases. This CDR3 contains 13 residues. This CDR3 is CASSYRMNTEAFF. The CDR3 coding sequence is TGTGCCAGCAGTTACAGAATGAACACTGAAGCTTTCTTT.

The gene calls are TRBV6-5 and TRBJ2-4; TRBD2 aligns across 10 bases. Germline-derived CDR1 and CDR2 are MNHEY and SVGAGI. After removal of 7 bases from V and 3 bases from J, the junction contained 3 bases not matched to a gene. This CDR3 is built from 14 residues. The CDR3 sequence: CASMGLAYKNIQYF. DNA for the CDR3: TGTGCCAGCATGGGACTAGCGTACAAAAACATTCAGTACTTC.

V and J are TRBV18 and TRBJ2-7; 11 nucleotides align to TRBD1. Germline assignment: CDR1 KGHSH and CDR2 LQKENI. The V and J ends lost 4 bases and 6 bases, in that order; junction bases with no gene match: 14. The CDR3 totals 17 residues. The CDR3 coding sequence is TGTGCCAGCTCACAACCGGGACAGGGGGGGAGGTATGCCGAGCAGTACTTC. Residues: CASSQPGQGGRYAEQYF.

V usage is TRBV28 and J usage is TRBJ2-1, with TRBD2 matching 8 bases. J gave up 6 bases and V 6 bases, and 13 bases lay outside the gene matches. The CDR3 consists of 16 residues. Germline assignment: CDR1 MDHEN and CDR2 SYDVKM. The CDR3 sequence is CASSLAGTRSLNEQFF. The CDR3 nucleotides are TGTGCCAGCAGCCTCGCCGGGACTAGATCACTCAATGAGCAGTTCTTC.

This chain links TRBV27 with TRBJ2-2; TRBD1 agrees at 9 bases. Germline assignment: CDR1 MNHEY and CDR2 SMNVEV (reference sequence). Trimming removed 5 bases from V and 0 bases from J; junction bases left unmatched: 7. This CDR3 has 17 residues. CDR3 DNA sequence: TGTGCCAGCAGTCAAACGAACAGGGGGCCGAACACCGGGGAGCTGTTTTTT. Protein product: CASSQTNRGPNTGELFF.

This sequence joins TRBV6-6 and TRBJ1-6, with unresolved D. Germline V CDR1 and CDR2: MNHNY, SVGAGI (reference sequence). Trimming shortened V by 5 bases and J by 0 bases, and 20 bases separated the two germline ends. CDR3 length: 19 amino acids. The chain's CDR3 is CASSRTLTPPHSYNSPLHF. DNA of the CDR3: TGTGCCAGCAGTCGTACTCTAACGCCCCCCCACTCCTATAATTCACCCCTCCACTTT.

The chain uses TRBV4-2 and TRBJ2-1; 10 bases fit TRBD1. V dropped 8 bases and J dropped 5; count of bases not matched to a gene: 9. This CDR3 spans 15 amino acids. Germline V gene lookup returns CDR1 LGHNA and CDR2 YNFKEQ. Here the CDR3 reads CASGQLGQGNNEQFF. The CDR3 DNA follows: TGTGCCAGCGGACAGTTGGGACAGGGGAACAATGAGCAGTTCTTC.

This clone was seen only a few times. This sequence joins TRBV30 and TRBJ2-7, with D perhaps matching TRBD1 (7 bases). Trimming removed 1 base from V and 0 bases from J, with 13 bases in between. The CDR3 covers 15 residues. Germline V CDR1 and CDR2: GTSNPN, SVGIG (reference sequence). The DNA for the CDR3 is TGTGCCTGGAGTGATCCAGGGGGGCCCTCCTACGAGCAGTACTTC. Protein product: CAWSDPGGPSYEQYF.

This sequence joins TRBV19 and TRBJ2-1; TRBD2 matches 8 bases. V shed 3 bases and J 7 bases; nucleotides not matched to a gene: 8. CDR1 is LNHDA, CDR2 SQIVND, per germline (reference sequence). The CDR3 covers 15 residues. The CDR3: CASSIGGVNKNEQFF. Here the CDR3 DNA reads TGTGCCAGTAGTATCGGGGGGGTAAATAAAAATGAGCAGTTCTTC.

The rearrangement joins TRBV6-5 to TRBJ2-3, with a possible D match to TRBD2 (7 bases). The CDR3 has 14 residues. In germline, CDR1 is MNHEY, CDR2 SVGAGI. Trimming removed 2 bases from V and 5 bases from J, with 11 bases in between. CDR3 loop: CASSYGGAGDTQYF. The CDR3 nucleotides are TGTGCCAGCAGTTACGGGGGGGCCGGAGATACGCAGTATTTT.

The chain carries TRBV6-1 and TRBJ2-4, with 7 nucleotides matching TRBD1. V lost 2 bases, J lost 2 bases, and 6 bases stayed unmatched. CDR1 and CDR2 from the germline V gene are MNHNS and SASEGT. This CDR3 is 16 amino acids long. This CDR3 reads CASSERQGVTKNIQYF. CDR3 DNA: TGTGCCAGCAGTGAACGGCAGGGGGTTACCAAAAACATTCAGTACTTC.

V usage is TRBV30 and J usage is TRBJ1-1; unclear D gene. Per germline, CDR1 GTSNPN and CDR2 SVGIG (reference sequence). The length of the CDR3 is 13 residues. Trimming pared 0 bases from V and 5 bases from J, leaving 10 bases between. The CDR3 nucleotides are TGTGCCTGGAGTGTGATTCCTAGGACTGAAGCTTTCTTT. It encodes CAWSVIPRTEAFF.